A selection of T cell receptor beta chains follows, all from one sample in a study of T cells in Graves' hyperthyroidism and ophthalmopathy. TCRdb ran MiXCR on the multiplex PCR reads and lists one entry per CDR3 protein. The sample has more than 300,000 distinct CDR3 sequences; about 13% are singletons. Sequences were obtained from blood. These receptors all come from a woman aged 18-30 years with Graves' hyperthyroidism. Each CDR3 is given with its conserved first and last residue. A D gene is named only where the DNA matches it firmly. Where a row states a size, it is once, few, many or the class of an expanded clone; other rows omit it.

cdr3_length	clone_size	j_call	d_call	v_call	cdr3_aa	cdr3_nt
11	.	TRBJ1-3	.	TRBV2	CASSRLGTIYF	TGTGCCAGCAGCCGCCTAGGCACCATATATTTT
17	many	TRBJ2-3	TRBD2	TRBV13	CASSPPLAGVMGYTQYF	TGTGCCAGCAGCCCCCCCTTAGCGGGGGTGATGGGGTATACGCAGTATTTT
15	many	TRBJ2-5	TRBD1	TRBV7-9	CASSSPGQGLETQYF	TGTGCCAGCAGCTCTCCGGGACAGGGTTTAGAGACCCAGTACTTC
13	many	TRBJ2-7	.	TRBV7-2	CASSNGKVGEQYF	TGTGCCAGCAGCAATGGGAAGGTAGGCGAGCAGTACTTC
16	many	TRBJ2-1	TRBD2	TRBV11-2	CASRQPGTRPGREQFF	TGTGCCAGCAGACAACCCGGGACTAGACCAGGGAGGGAGCAGTTCTTC
15	many	TRBJ1-1	TRBD1	TRBV9	CASTWGQAMNTEAFF	TGTGCCAGTACTTGGGGACAGGCTATGAACACTGAAGCTTTCTTT
13	many	TRBJ1-1	.	TRBV7-8	CASSLVDRTEAFF	TGTGCCAGCAGCTTAGTGGACCGCACTGAAGCTTTCTTT
14	.	TRBJ1-5	TRBD1	TRBV7-8	CASSLRQGGQPQHF	TGTGCCAGCAGCCTCAGACAGGGGGGACAGCCCCAGCATTTT
14	many	TRBJ2-7	.	TRBV10-3	CAISGGNLGREQYF	TGTGCCATCAGTGGGGGGAATCTGGGCCGCGAGCAGTACTTC
14	.	TRBJ2-3	.	TRBV20-1	CSARELRWDSTQYF	TGCAGTGCTAGAGAGCTGCGGTGGGATAGTACGCAGTATTTT
17	many	TRBJ1-5	TRBD1	TRBV7-6	CASSLTIVRQGDQPQHF	TGTGCCAGCAGCTTAACAATCGTGAGACAGGGTGATCAGCCCCAGCATTTT
12	many	TRBJ2-7	.	TRBV20-1	CSARLGSYEQYF	TGCAGTGCTAGATTGGGGTCCTACGAGCAGTACTTC
13	few	TRBJ2-5	.	TRBV4-1	CASSRGVQETQYF	TGCGCCAGCAGCCGAGGGGTCCAAGAGACCCAGTACTTC
16	many	TRBJ2-6	.	TRBV6-1	CASSEPGTGGANVLTF	TGTGCCAGCAGTGAACCCGGGACTGGTGGGGCCAACGTCCTGACTTTC
15	many	TRBJ1-4	.	TRBV3-1	CASSQGRRVNEKLFF	TGTGCCAGCAGCCAAGGTCGCAGGGTTAATGAAAAACTGTTTTTT
14	many	TRBJ2-1	.	TRBV7-9	CASSLGTHYNEQFF	TGTGCCAGCAGCTTGGGAACACACTACAATGAGCAGTTCTTC
15	many	TRBJ2-7	TRBD1	TRBV5-1	CASSLGTGQGYEQYF	TGCGCCAGCAGCTTGGGAACGGGACAGGGCTACGAGCAGTACTTC
14	many	TRBJ2-1	.	TRBV5-5	CASSLGQPYNEQFF	TGTGCCAGCAGCTTGGGCCAGCCCTACAATGAGCAGTTCTTC
12	many	TRBJ2-3	.	TRBV28	CASSLWADTQYF	TGTGCCAGCAGTTTATGGGCAGATACGCAGTATTTT
16	many	TRBJ1-5	.	TRBV20-1	CSASKVFGGRDQPQHF	TGCAGTGCTAGTAAGGTTTTTGGCGGTCGCGATCAGCCCCAGCATTTT
15	.	TRBJ1-2	.	TRBV9	CASSAGAGARYGYTF	TGTGCCAGCAGCGCCGGCGCGGGCGCTCGCTATGGCTACACCTTC
17	.	TRBJ2-7	.	TRBV5-1	CASSPQALSSVSYEQYF	TGCGCCAGCAGCCCGCAAGCTTTGTCTAGCGTCTCCTACGAGCAGTACTTC
15	many	TRBJ1-5	.	TRBV6-1	CASSPIWGGNQPQHF	TGTGCCAGCAGCCCCATTTGGGGCGGCAATCAGCCCCAGCATTTT
14	many	TRBJ2-1	TRBD2	TRBV30	CAWTLGLAGVEQFF	TGTGCCTGGACCCTAGGACTAGCGGGAGTTGAGCAGTTCTTC
15	few	TRBJ2-3	.	TRBV4-1	CASSQEGRGADTQYF	TGCGCCAGCAGCCAAGAGGGTAGGGGCGCAGATACGCAGTATTTT
15	many	TRBJ2-2	.	TRBV28	CASSLGFVGTGELFF	TGTGCCAGCAGTTTGGGCTTTGTGGGCACCGGGGAGCTGTTTTTT